This T cell receptor beta chain was recovered during a study of cytomegalovirus exposure and HLA in healthy donors. A single count supports this clone. Its specificity is unknown. The length of the CDR3 is 15 residues. Germline V gene data show CDR1 as LNHDA and CDR2 as SQIVND (reference sequence). Deletions cut 2 bases from V and 10 bases from J, with 15 bases between. The PCR contained 60 Vbeta and 13 Jbeta primers. Profiled with immunoSEQ multiplex PCR; TCRdb holds only in-frame clones, not every one. This sample has a few hundred thousand clones, with more than 65% found just once. General study results and limits: For most subjects, TCR beta sequences were reported to predict HLA-A and HLA-B alleles with accuracy.

The TCR comes from a woman aged 30 to 39 in good health and CMV-seronegative. The specimen was PBMCs. The rearrangement uses TRBV19 and TRBJ1-6; a possible D gene is TRBD1 (5 bases). The CDR3 nucleotides read TGTGCCAGTAGTATAAGCCGGGACTCCCTATCACCCCTCCACTTT. This translates into CASSISRDSLSPLHF.